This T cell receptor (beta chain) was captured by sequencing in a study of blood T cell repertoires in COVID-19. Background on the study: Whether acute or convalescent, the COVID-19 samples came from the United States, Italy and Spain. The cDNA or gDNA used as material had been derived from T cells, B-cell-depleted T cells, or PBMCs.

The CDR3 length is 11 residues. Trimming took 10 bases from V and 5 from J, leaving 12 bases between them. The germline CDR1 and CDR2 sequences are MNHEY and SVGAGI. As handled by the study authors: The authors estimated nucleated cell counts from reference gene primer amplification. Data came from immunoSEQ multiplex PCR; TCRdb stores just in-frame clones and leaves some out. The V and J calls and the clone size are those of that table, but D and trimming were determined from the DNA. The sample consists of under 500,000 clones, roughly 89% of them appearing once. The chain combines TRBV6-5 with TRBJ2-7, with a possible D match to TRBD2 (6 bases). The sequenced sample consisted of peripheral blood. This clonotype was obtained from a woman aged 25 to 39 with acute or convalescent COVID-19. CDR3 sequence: CATTEGDEQYF. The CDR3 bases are TGTGCCACAACGGAGGGCGACGAGCAGTACTTC.